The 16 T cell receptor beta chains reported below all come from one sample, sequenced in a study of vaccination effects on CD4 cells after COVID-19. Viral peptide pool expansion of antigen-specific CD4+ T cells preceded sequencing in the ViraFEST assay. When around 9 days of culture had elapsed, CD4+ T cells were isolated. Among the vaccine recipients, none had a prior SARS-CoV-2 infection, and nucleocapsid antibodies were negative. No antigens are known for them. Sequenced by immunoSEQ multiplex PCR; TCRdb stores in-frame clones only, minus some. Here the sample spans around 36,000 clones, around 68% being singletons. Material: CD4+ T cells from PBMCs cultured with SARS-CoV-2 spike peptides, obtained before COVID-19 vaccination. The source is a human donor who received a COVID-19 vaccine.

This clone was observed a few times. The CDR3 spells CASRGGLSYNEQFF. The CDR3 DNA is TGTGCCAGCAGAGGCGGGTTGTCATACAATGAGCAGTTCTTC. This chain uses TRBV27 with TRBJ2-1, with D perhaps TRBD2 (5 bases). The V gene lost 6 bases and the J gene lost 4 bases, with 13 bases spanning the gap. The CDR3 has 14 residues. Germline lookup yields CDR1 MNHEY and CDR2 SMNVEV (reference sequence).

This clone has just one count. CDR3 sequence (DNA): TGTGCCAGCAGCTTGGGGGTGCGGGGAAGATCCCAAGAGACCCAGTACTTC. Translating gives CASSLGVRGRSQETQYF. The genes are TRBV5-4 and TRBJ2-5, with a tentative D call TRBD2 (6 bases). CDR3 length equals 17 residues. Germline-derived CDR1 and CDR2 are SGHNT and YYREEE (reference sequence). V lost 0 bases to trimming and J lost 1 base, with 16 bases between them.

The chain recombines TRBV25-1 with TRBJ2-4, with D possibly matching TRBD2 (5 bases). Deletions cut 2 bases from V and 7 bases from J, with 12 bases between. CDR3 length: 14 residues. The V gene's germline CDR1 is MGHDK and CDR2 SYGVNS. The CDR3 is CASSEGGRENIQYF. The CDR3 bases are TGTGCCAGCAGTGAAGGCGGGCGCGAGAACATTCAGTACTTC. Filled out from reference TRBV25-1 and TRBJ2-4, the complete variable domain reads EADIYQTPRYLVIGTGKKITLECSQTMGHDKMYWYQQDPGMELHLIHYSYGVNSTEKGDLSSESTVSRIRTEHFPLTLESARPSHTSQYLCASSEGGRENIQYFGAGTRLSVL.

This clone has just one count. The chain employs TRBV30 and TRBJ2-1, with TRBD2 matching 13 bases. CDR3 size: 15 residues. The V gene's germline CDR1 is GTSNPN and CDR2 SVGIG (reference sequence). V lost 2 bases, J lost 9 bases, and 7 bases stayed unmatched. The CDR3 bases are TGTGCCTGGAGTCCCGGACTAGCGGGAGTCGGTGAGCAGTTCTTC. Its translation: CAWSPGLAGVGEQFF. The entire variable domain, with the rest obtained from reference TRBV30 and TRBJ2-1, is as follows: SQTIHQWPATLVQPVGSPLSLECTVEGTSNPNLYWYRQAAGRGLQLLFYSVGIGQISSEVPQNLSASRPQDRQFILSSKKLLLSDSGFYLCAWSPGLAGVGEQFFGPGTRLTVL.

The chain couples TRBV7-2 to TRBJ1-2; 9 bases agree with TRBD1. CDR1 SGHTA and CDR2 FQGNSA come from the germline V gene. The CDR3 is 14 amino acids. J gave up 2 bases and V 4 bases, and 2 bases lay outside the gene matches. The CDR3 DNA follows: TGTGCCAGCAGCTCCGGGACAGGGAACTATGGCTACACCTTC. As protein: CASSSGTGNYGYTF.

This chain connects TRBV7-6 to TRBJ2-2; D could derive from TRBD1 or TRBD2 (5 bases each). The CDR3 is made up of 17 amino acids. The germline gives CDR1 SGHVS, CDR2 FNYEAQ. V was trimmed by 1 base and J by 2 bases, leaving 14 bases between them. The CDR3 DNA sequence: TGTGCCAGCAGCTTAGTTGGTGGGGGTTACAACACCGGGGAGCTGTTTTTT. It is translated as CASSLVGGGYNTGELFF.

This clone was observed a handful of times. CDR3 protein: CASSAQALSGANVLTF. In DNA form, the CDR3 reads TGCGCCAGCAGCGCTCAGGCCCTCTCTGGGGCCAACGTCCTGACTTTC. This sequence joins TRBV5-1 and TRBJ2-6, with D hard to call. Germline V gene data show CDR1 as SGHRS and CDR2 as YFSETQ. The length of the CDR3 is 16 residues. Trimming took off 4 bases at V and 0 bases at J, with 11 bases between the two ends. The full variable domain, rest sourced from reference TRBV5-1 and TRBJ2-6, is KAGVTQTPRYLIKTRGQQVTLSCSPISGHRSVSWYQQTPGQGLQFLFEYFSETQRNKGNFPGRFSGRQFSNSRSEMNVSTLELGDSALYLCASSAQALSGANVLTFGAGSRLTVL.

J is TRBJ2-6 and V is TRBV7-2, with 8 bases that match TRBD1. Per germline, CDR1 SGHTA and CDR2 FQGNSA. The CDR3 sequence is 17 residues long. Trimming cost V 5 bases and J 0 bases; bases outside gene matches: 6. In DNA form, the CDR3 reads TGTGCCAGCAGCGTCGGGACAGGACACTCTGGGGCCAACGTCCTGACTTTC. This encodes CASSVGTGHSGANVLTF.

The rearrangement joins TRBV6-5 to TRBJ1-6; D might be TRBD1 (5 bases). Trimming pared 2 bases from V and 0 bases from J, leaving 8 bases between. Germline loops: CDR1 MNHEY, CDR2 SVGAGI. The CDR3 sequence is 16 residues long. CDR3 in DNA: TGTGCCAGCAGTTACGGGGCCGGCTCCTATAATTCACCCCTCCACTTT. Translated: CASSYGAGSYNSPLHF.

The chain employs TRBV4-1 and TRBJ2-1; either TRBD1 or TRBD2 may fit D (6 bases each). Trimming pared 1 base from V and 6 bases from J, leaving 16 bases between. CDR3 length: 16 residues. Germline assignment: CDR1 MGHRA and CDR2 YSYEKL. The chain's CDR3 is CASSQGSQRGVNEQFF. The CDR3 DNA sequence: TGCGCCAGCAGCCAAGGAAGCCAGAGGGGGGTCAATGAGCAGTTCTTC.

CDR3 sequence: CATSRDQYQPQHF. Here the CDR3 DNA reads TGTGCCACCAGCAGAGATCAATATCAGCCCCAGCATTTT. This chain joins TRBV15 and TRBJ1-5; no reliable D call. Germline V gives CDR1 LNHNV, CDR2 YYDKDF (reference sequence). Trimming left V 0 bases short and J 5 bases short, with 5 bases between. This CDR3 is built from 13 residues.

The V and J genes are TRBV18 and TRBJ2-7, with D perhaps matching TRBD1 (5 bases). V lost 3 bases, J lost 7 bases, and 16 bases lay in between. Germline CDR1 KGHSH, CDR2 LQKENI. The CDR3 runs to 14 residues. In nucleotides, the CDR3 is TGTGCCAGCTCACCCGGGCCAGGGCAACGAGAGCAGTACTTC. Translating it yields CASSPGPGQREQYF.

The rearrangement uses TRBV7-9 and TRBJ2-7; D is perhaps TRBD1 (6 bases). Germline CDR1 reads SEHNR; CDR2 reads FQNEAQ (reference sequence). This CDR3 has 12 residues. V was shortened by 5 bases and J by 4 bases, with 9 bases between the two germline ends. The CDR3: CASSQQGYEQYF. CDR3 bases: TGTGCCAGCAGCCAGCAGGGGTACGAGCAGTACTTC. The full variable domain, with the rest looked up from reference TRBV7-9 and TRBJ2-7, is DTGVSQNPRHKITKRGQNVTFRCDPISEHNRLYWYRQTLGQGPEFLTYFQNEAQLEKSRLLSDRFSAERPKGSFSTLEIQRTEQGDSAMYLCASSQQGYEQYFGPGTRLTVT.

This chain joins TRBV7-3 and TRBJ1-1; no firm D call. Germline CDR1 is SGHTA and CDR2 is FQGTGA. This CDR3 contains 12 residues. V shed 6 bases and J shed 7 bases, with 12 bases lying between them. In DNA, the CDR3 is TGTGCCAGCAGTTCCCCGGGAAGTGAAGCTTTCTTT. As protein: CASSSPGSEAFF.

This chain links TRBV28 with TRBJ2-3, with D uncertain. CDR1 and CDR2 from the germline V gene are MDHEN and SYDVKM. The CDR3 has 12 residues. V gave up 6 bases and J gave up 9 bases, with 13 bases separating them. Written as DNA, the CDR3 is TGTGCCAGCAGGGACCCGTCTAAGACGCAGTATTTT. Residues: CASRDPSKTQYF.

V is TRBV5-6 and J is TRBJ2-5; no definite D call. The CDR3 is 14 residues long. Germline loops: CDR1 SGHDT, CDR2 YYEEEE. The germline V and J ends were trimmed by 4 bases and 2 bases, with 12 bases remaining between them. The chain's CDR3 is CASSTTSGQETQYF. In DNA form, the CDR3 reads TGTGCCAGCAGCACTACTTCAGGACAAGAGACCCAGTACTTC. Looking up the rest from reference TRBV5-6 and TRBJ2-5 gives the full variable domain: DAGVTQSPTHLIKTRGQQVTLRCSPKSGHDTVSWYQQALGQGPQFIFQYYEEEERQRGNFPDRFSGHQFPNYSSELNVNALLLGDSALYLCASSTTSGQETQYFGPGTRLLVL.